The 21 T cell receptor beta chains below were found in one sample sequenced in a study of T-cell memory formation after mild COVID-19. TCRdb re-called the 5' RACE reads with MiXCR, one entry per CDR3 protein. The sample carries 360,000 or so distinct CDR3 sequences, 25% to 30% recorded once. Specimen: PBMCs or a T cell subset sorted from them (not recorded which). All receptors derive from an adult woman who had mild COVID-19 (a few samples of this study predate the infection). Cell type and time point are not known.

The chain joins TRBV12-3 or TRBV12-4 to TRBJ2-3; 11 bases agree with TRBD1. The CDR3 totals 15 residues. With 5 bases clipped from V and 4 bases from J, the junction kept 5 bases outside the gene matches. CDR3 DNA: TGTGCCAGCAGTGCCGGGACAGGGGGGGCAGATACGCAGTATTTT. This codes for CASSAGTGGADTQYF.

This clonotype was detected a few times. V usage is TRBV5-1 and J usage is TRBJ2-1, with 14 bases aligning to TRBD2. CDR1 and CDR2 from the germline V gene are SGHRS and YFSETQ. CDR3 length equals 19 residues. V was clipped by 3 bases and J by 0 bases; unmatched bases: 8. The CDR3 region has the DNA TGCGCCAGCAGCTATACGGGACTAGCGGGGGCGAGCTCCTACAATGAGCAGTTCTTC. Its protein product is CASSYTGLAGASSYNEQFF. Full variable domain (missing parts from reference TRBV5-1 and TRBJ2-1): KAGVTQTPRYLIKTRGQQVTLSCSPISGHRSVSWYQQTPGQGLQFLFEYFSETQRNKGNFPGRFSGRQFSNSRSEMNVSTLELGDSALYLCASSYTGLAGASSYNEQFFGPGTRLTVL.

This clonotype was counted only a few times. This chain joins TRBV24-1 and TRBJ2-1, with D perhaps matching TRBD1 (6 bases). This CDR3 is built from 16 residues. Germline lookup yields CDR1 KGHDR and CDR2 SFDVKD. The ends were cut back, 3 bases at V and 4 bases at J, with 15 bases in the middle. The CDR3 DNA is TGTGCCACCAGTGATCAACAGGGTGGAGGATACAATGAGCAGTTCTTC. Residues: CATSDQQGGGYNEQFF.

The rearrangement links TRBV28 to TRBJ1-1; D unclear. The V gene's germline CDR1 is MDHEN and CDR2 SYDVKM. This CDR3 has 12 residues. Trimming shortened V by 2 bases and J by 1 base, and 2 bases separated the two germline ends. The CDR3 DNA reads as TGTGCCAGCAGTTTAAAGAACACTGAAGCTTTCTTT. Its translation: CASSLKNTEAFF.

This clonotype came up a few times. The chain links TRBV6-2 or TRBV6-3 to TRBJ2-1; TRBD2 matches at 9 bases. The germline V gene has CDR1 MNHEY and CDR2 SVGEGT. The V segment lost 4 bases and the J segment 6 bases; nucleotides outside the gene matches: 10. The CDR3 loop spans 16 amino acids. The chain's CDR3 is CASSSLESSGVNEQFF. CDR3 bases: TGTGCCAGCAGTTCATTGGAGTCTAGCGGGGTCAATGAGCAGTTCTTC.

This sequence joins TRBV3-1 and TRBJ2-3, with 11 bases fitting TRBD2. There are 21 residues in the CDR3. The V gene end was trimmed by 4 bases and the J gene end by 5 bases; junction bases not matched to a gene: 23. CDR1 is LGHDT and CDR2 is YNNKEL in the germline V gene (reference sequence). The CDR3 loop is CASSPSGIGLAGGPGGDTQYF. The DNA of the CDR3 is TGTGCCAGCAGCCCCTCCGGCATTGGGCTAGCGGGAGGACCAGGTGGAGATACGCAGTATTTT.

The chain couples TRBV27 to TRBJ1-2, with unresolved D. This CDR3 is 15 amino acids long. Looked up from germline, CDR1 is MNHEY and CDR2 is SMNVEV (reference sequence). With 6 bases removed from V and 4 bases from J, the gap between germline ends came to 18 bases. The CDR3 region is CASSLDAQVLYGYTF. The CDR3 DNA reads as TGTGCCAGCAGCCTTGACGCTCAGGTCCTCTATGGCTACACCTTC.

This chain links TRBV5-1 with TRBJ2-1; no clear D gene. CDR1 and CDR2 from the germline V gene are SGHRS and YFSETQ. Trimming left V 4 bases short and J 6 bases short, with 8 bases between. The CDR3 contains 12 residues. The chain's CDR3 is CASSKRVNEQFF. The CDR3 nucleotides are TGCGCCAGCAGCAAAAGAGTCAATGAGCAGTTCTTC.

The chain has TRBV4-1 and TRBJ2-5; D not resolved. Germline CDR1 reads MGHRA; CDR2 reads YSYEKL. This CDR3 spans 15 amino acids. V was pared by 2 bases and J by 1 base, with 11 bases between. The chain's CDR3 is CASSQPAEAQETQYF. The DNA for the CDR3 is TGCGCCAGCAGCCAACCCGCGGAAGCCCAAGAGACCCAGTACTTC.

This clonotype was observed a few times. This chain uses TRBV5-1 with TRBJ2-2; the match to TRBD1 covers 9 bases. Germline V gene sequence: CDR1 SGHRS, CDR2 YFSETQ. This CDR3 comprises 16 residues. Germline trimming cut 3 bases from V and 1 base from J; bases unmatched to any gene: 4. Here the CDR3 DNA reads TGCGCCAGCAGCTCCTACAGGGGGCAGAACACCGGGGAGCTGTTTTTT. Protein product: CASSSYRGQNTGELFF.

This clonotype was seen a single time. The chain couples TRBV7-2 to TRBJ1-1; D uncertain. The germline V gene has CDR1 SGHTA and CDR2 FQGNSA. The length of the CDR3 is 14 residues. The germline V and J ends were trimmed by 2 bases and 0 bases, with 7 bases remaining between them. This CDR3 is CASSLSHMNTEAFF. The CDR3, as DNA: TGTGCCAGCAGCTTAAGCCACATGAACACTGAAGCTTTCTTT.

The V gene is TRBV12-3 or TRBV12-4, the J gene TRBJ2-7; D tentatively reads TRBD1 or TRBD2 (6 bases each). V was clipped by 6 bases and J by 6 bases, with 18 bases between them. The CDR3 extends over 14 amino acids. DNA of the CDR3: TGTGCCAGCAGGATGAGTTACGGGGGCATCGAGCAGTACTTC. Protein product: CASRMSYGGIEQYF.

The J gene is TRBJ2-7, the V gene TRBV19, with D possibly being TRBD1 (6 bases). Trimming took 4 bases from V and 7 from J, leaving 23 bases between them. The CDR3 runs to 16 residues. CDR1 and CDR2 (germline): LNHDA, SQIVND (reference sequence). The CDR3 nucleotides read TGTGCCAGTAGTAATCCTCCCAGGACAGCGATAGGGGAGCAGTACTTC. Protein product: CASSNPPRTAIGEQYF.

This clonotype has a single count. The J gene is TRBJ2-4, the V gene TRBV19; D unresolved. The germline gives CDR1 LNHDA, CDR2 SQIVND (reference sequence). CDR3 length equals 9 residues. V dropped 11 bases and J dropped 8 bases, with 7 bases sitting between them. The CDR3, as DNA: TGTGCCTGGTCGGACATTCAGTACTTC. Protein: CAWSDIQYF.

The chain is built from TRBV20-1 and TRBJ2-7, with TRBD1 matching 7 bases. Germline loops: CDR1 DFQATT, CDR2 SNEGSKA (reference sequence). The junction had 14 bases not matched to a gene; V was cut back by 3 bases and J by 3 bases. This CDR3 is built from 16 residues. The DNA for the CDR3 is TGCAGTGCTAGTCCCAGAACCGGGACAGAGTTCTACGAGCAGTACTTC. It encodes CSASPRTGTEFYEQYF.

This clonotype occurred once. V and J are TRBV3-1 and TRBJ2-7, with TRBD2 matching 10 bases. The CDR3 has 16 residues. Trimming took 1 base from V and 2 from J; bases not matched to a gene: 5. From germline, CDR1 is LGHDT and CDR2 YNNKEL (reference sequence). The CDR3 loop is CASSQGLLAGTYEQYF. DNA of the CDR3: TGTGCCAGCAGCCAAGGTCTACTAGCGGGGACCTACGAGCAGTACTTC.

This clonotype was detected ten times or more. V and J are TRBV7-2 and TRBJ2-2; 8 bases line up with TRBD2. The CDR3 runs 17 residues. V dropped 1 base and J dropped 2; count of bases not matched to a gene: 6. The germline CDR1 and CDR2 sequences are SGHTA and FQGNSA. The CDR3 loop reads CASSLGSGGFNTGELFF. The DNA for the CDR3 is TGTGCCAGCAGCTTAGGGAGCGGGGGCTTTAACACCGGGGAGCTGTTTTTT.

This clonotype was detected a few times. This chain uses TRBV5-1 with TRBJ1-2, with 7 positions matching TRBD1. The CDR3 is 15 amino acids. V gave up 0 bases and J gave up 6 bases; unmatched junction bases: 8. The germline gives CDR1 SGHRS, CDR2 YFSETQ. This CDR3 reads CASSLAVTGSDGYTF. CDR3 DNA: TGCGCCAGCAGCTTGGCCGTGACAGGGTCCGATGGCTACACCTTC.

This clonotype was seen only a few times. The rearrangement uses TRBV12-3 or TRBV12-4 and TRBJ2-7; no firm D call. With 6 bases removed from V and 6 bases from J, the gap between germline ends came to 18 bases. The CDR3 extends over 14 amino acids. CDR3 sequence (DNA): TGTGCCAGCAGCCCAAGTATGGGCCGGCCCGAGCAGTACTTC. It specifies CASSPSMGRPEQYF.

The V call is TRBV30, the J call TRBJ2-1; 8 bases agree with TRBD2. Germline V gene data show CDR1 as GTSNPN and CDR2 as SVGIG (reference sequence). The CDR3 is 15 residues long. The ends lost 6 bases at V and 1 base at J; junction bases unmatched: 8. CDR3 sequence reads: CACGPIAGSYNEQFF. The CDR3 bases are TGTGCCTGTGGGCCGATAGCGGGGTCCTACAATGAGCAGTTCTTC.

The CDR3 spells CASSDQGLSSNQPQHF. CDR3 nucleotides: TGTGCCAGCAGTGATCAGGGTCTATCCAGCAATCAGCCCCAGCATTTT. The chain couples TRBV2 to TRBJ1-5; a possible D gene is TRBD1 (5 bases). V was shortened by 3 bases and J by 1 base, with 13 bases between the two germline ends. The CDR3 totals 16 residues. Germline V gene lookup returns CDR1 SNHLY and CDR2 FYNNEI.